Listed here are 5 T cell receptor beta chains from one sample, sequenced in a study of PD-L1 blockade in urothelial cancer. Produced via immunoSEQ multiplex PCR; TCRdb's table is partial and in-frame only. In the table there are about 73,000 clones, about 89% of which are singletons. The sample was PBMCs, taken around atezolizumab (anti-PD-L1) treatment. All receptors come from a man aged 60-69 years with urothelial cancer.

This chain uses TRBV28 with TRBJ2-7, with 8 bases identical to TRBD1. J was trimmed by 0 bases and V by 6 bases; bases with no gene match: 13. The germline V gene encodes CDR1 MDHEN and CDR2 SYDVKM. The CDR3 is made up of 17 amino acids. CDR3 DNA sequence: TGTGCCAGCAGCAATCCGGTTCTGGACAGGGTCTCCTACGAGCAGTACTTC. Translated, it gives CASSNPVLDRVSYEQYF.

The chain recombines TRBV25-1 with TRBJ1-2, with a possible D match to TRBD1 (5 bases). Germline CDR1 reads MGHDK; CDR2 reads SYGVNS. CDR3 length: 13 residues. Trimming stripped 3 bases from V and 2 bases from J, with 7 bases between. CDR3 bases: TGTGCCAGCAGTGAGGAGGGGAACTATGGCTACACCTTC. Residues: CASSEEGNYGYTF.

The genes are TRBV8-2 and TRBJ2-6; TRBD1 reflects the table's D call only, with no check against the DNA. TRBV8-2 is shown as a pseudogene. The CDR3 spans 16 residues. CDR3 residues: CGRQPRTQSRANVLTF. As DNA, the CDR3 is TGTGGCAGGCAGCCGAGGACACAAAGTCGGGCCAACGTCCTGACTTTC.

The table lists this clone with a count of one. The gene calls are TRBV5-1 and TRBJ2-1, with 9 nucleotides matching TRBD1. The J segment lost 8 bases and the V segment lost 4 bases, leaving 10 bases of the junction unmatched. CDR1 is SGHRS and CDR2 is YFSETQ in the germline V gene. The CDR3 sequence is 15 residues long. The chain's CDR3 is CASSPPMTGGDEQFF. CDR3 nucleotide sequence: TGCGCCAGCAGCCCCCCAATGACAGGGGGGGATGAGCAGTTCTTC.

The gene calls are TRBV19 and TRBJ1-5; 11 bases map to TRBD1. The CDR3 is 16 residues long. V dropped 3 bases and J dropped 6; count of bases not matched to a gene: 7. Germline-derived CDR1 and CDR2 are LNHDA and SQIVND (reference sequence). The DNA for the CDR3 is TGTGCCAGTAGTATTCGTGGACAGGGGGCTATTCAGCCCCAGCATTTT. Amino acid sequence: CASSIRGQGAIQPQHF. The full variable domain, its missing parts supplied by reference TRBV19 and TRBJ1-5, is DGGITQSPKYLFRKEGQNVTLSCEQNLNHDAMYWYRQDPGQGLRLIYYSQIVNDFQKGDIAEGYSVSREKKESFPLTVTSAQKNPTAFYLCASSIRGQGAIQPQHFGDGTRLSIL.